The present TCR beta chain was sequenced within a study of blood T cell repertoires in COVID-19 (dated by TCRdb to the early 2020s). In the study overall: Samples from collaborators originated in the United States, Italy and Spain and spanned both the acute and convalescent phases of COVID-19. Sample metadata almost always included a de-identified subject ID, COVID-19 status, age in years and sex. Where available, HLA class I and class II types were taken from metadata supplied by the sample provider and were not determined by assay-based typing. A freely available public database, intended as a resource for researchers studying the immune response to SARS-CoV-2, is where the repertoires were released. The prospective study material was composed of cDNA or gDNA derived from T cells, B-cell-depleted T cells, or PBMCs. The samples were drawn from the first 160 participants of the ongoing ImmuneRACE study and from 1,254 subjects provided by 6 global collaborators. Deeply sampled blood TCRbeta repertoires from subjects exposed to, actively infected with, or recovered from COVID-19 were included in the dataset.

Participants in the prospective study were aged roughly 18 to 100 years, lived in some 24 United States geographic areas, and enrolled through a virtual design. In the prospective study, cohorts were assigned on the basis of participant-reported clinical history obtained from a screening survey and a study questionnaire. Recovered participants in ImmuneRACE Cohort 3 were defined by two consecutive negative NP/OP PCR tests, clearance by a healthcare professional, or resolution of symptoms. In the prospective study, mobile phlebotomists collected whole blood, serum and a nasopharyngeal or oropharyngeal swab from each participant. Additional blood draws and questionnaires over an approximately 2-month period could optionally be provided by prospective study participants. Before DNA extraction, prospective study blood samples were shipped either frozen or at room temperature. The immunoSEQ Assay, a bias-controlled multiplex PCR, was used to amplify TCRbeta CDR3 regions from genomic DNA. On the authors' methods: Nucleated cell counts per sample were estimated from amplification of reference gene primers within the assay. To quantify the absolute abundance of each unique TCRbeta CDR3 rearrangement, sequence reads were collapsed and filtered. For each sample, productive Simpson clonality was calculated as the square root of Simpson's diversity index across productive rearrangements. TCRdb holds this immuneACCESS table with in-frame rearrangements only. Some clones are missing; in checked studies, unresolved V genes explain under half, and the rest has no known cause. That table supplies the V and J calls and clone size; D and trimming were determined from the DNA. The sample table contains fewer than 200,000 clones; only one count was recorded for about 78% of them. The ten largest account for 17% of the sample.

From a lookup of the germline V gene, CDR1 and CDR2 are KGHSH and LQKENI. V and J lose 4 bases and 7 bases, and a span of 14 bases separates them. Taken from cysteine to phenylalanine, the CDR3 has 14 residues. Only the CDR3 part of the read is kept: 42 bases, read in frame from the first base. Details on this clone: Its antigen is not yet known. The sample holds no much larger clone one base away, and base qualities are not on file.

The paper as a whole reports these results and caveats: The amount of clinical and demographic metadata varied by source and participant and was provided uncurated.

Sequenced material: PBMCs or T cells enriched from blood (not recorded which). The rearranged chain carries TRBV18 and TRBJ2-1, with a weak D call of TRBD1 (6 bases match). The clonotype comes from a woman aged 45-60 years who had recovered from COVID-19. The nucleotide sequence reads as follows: TGTGCCAGCTCACAGGGACACCAGGGGAATGAGCAGTTCTTC. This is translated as CASSQGHQGNEQFF.